A single sample is the source of the 3 T cell receptor beta chains below, sequenced in a study of OX40 agonist ivuxolimab in advanced cancers. Assay: immunoSEQ multiplex PCR; the TCRdb copy retains only in-frame clones and omits some. The sample lists 60,000 to 65,000 clones; around 93% were seen once. Material: CD4+ or CD8+ T cells sorted from blood, obtained in a trial of the OX40 agonist ivuxolimab. These receptors were taken from an adult with an advanced solid tumor such as melanoma, head and neck, liver or kidney cancer.

The rearrangement links TRBV6-1 to TRBJ1-3; D unresolved. Germline V lookup: CDR1 MNHNS, CDR2 SASEGT. The length of the CDR3 is 14 residues. V was cut by 2 bases and J by 2 bases, with 7 bases left in between. The CDR3: CASSESQTGNTIYF. The DNA for the CDR3 is TGTGCCAGCAGTGAATCCCAGACTGGAAACACCATATATTTT.

The chain employs TRBV27 and TRBJ2-1; 9 positions match TRBD1. CDR1 is MNHEY, CDR2 SMNVEV, per germline (reference sequence). The CDR3 contains 15 residues. J lost 3 bases, V lost 0 bases, and 0 bases had no gene match. CDR3 coding DNA: TGTGCCAGCAGTTTATCGGACAGGGGCTACAATGAGCAGTTCTTC. This translates into CASSLSDRGYNEQFF.

A few counts support this clone. The chain couples TRBV7-2 to TRBJ2-3; D is perhaps TRBD2 (5 bases). The germline gives CDR1 SGHTA, CDR2 FQGNSA. This CDR3 is built from 15 residues. The V end was cut by 1 base, the J end by 2 bases, with 10 bases between. The CDR3 bases are TGTGCCAGCAGCTTAGGGACGGGATACACAGATACGCAGTATTTT. The encoded protein is CASSLGTGYTDTQYF.